This TCR beta chain comes out of a study of T cell repertoires in cytomegalovirus infection. In TCRdb, the reads were re-called with MiXCR into one record per CDR3 protein. This sample has more than 400,000 distinct CDR3 sequences, with around 27% found just once. Specimen: PBMCs. The receptor comes from a human donor in good health (CMV status not recorded). Some clones in this sample may be carry-over from other donors' samples.

Here the CDR3 reads CASSLVTGIGSYNEQFF. CDR3 bases: TGTGCCAGCAGTTTAGTGACAGGGATTGGGTCCTACAATGAGCAGTTCTTC. This chain joins TRBV12-3 or TRBV12-4 and TRBJ2-1; 7 positions agree with TRBD1. The CDR3 runs to 17 residues. V was pared by 1 base and J by 1 base, with 7 bases of the junction left unmatched.